The present T cell receptor beta chain was sequenced within a study of blood T cells in healthy people across ages. Study summary: Per two T cells, about one barcoded beta molecule was captured through template switching. Whole-study findings and limits: TCR beta diversity correlated strongly with naive T cell percentage.

Total RNA, at least 5.5 micrograms per sample, came from PBMCs. Combining a sample-barcoded 5' primer with a J-beta primer mix, a second PCR ran for about 6 to 12 cycles. TCRdb re-analysed the 5' RACE reads in MiXCR, keeping a single row per CDR3 protein. The sample has 700,000 to 850,000 distinct CDR3 sequences; about 37% are singletons. CDR3 length: 13 amino acids. The germline V gene has CDR1 MNHNY and CDR2 SVGAGI (reference sequence). V was clipped by 6 bases and J by 3 bases, with 11 bases between them. This clonotype was found a few times. Its antigen remains unidentified. This chain uses TRBV6-6 with TRBJ1-1; D is unclear. This TCR came from a man in his late teens or twenties in good health. Sequencing input: blood. DNA of the CDR3: TGTGCCAGCAGGTCAAGCCTGTACACTGAAGCTTTCTTT. It yields the protein CASRSSLYTEAFF.